This T cell receptor beta chain derives from a study of cytomegalovirus exposure and HLA in healthy donors. Study in general: Genotyping of more than 300 donors showed that approximately 83% belonged to the Caucasian-associated ancestry cluster. Study-level points and caveats: One cluster of highly shared sequence variants probably arose as a sequencing artifact. Presence/absence analyses rested on an assumption that sequencing depth was roughly uniform across donors. There were several of the most significant clusters that appeared linked to common viral pathogens in a later analysis.

Note on this clone: Its antigen is not identified.

Trimming at V came to 6 bases and at J to 5 bases, leaving 5 bases not matched to a gene. Germline values: CDR1 SNHLY, CDR2 FYNNEI. This CDR3 comprises 13 residues. 13 Jbeta primers and 60 Vbeta primers were used for the PCR. The assay was immunoSEQ multiplex PCR, and TCRdb's table has in-frame clones only and misses some. Counted here are hundreds of thousands of clones, just under 70% occurring once; the ten biggest clones make up about 2.5%. This rearrangement joins TRBV2 to TRBJ2-5, with 8 bases fitting TRBD2. The source of this sequence is a man aged 35 to 55 in good health and CMV-seropositive. The sequenced sample was PBMCs. CDR3 in amino acids: CASRSGGEETQYF. In nucleotides, the CDR3 is TGTGCCAGCAGATCGGGGGGGGAGGAGACCCAGTACTTC. Drawing the rest from reference TRBV2 and TRBJ2-5, the complete variable domain is EPEVTQTPSHQVTQMGQEVILRCVPISNHLYFYWYRQILGQKVEFLVSFYNNEISEKSEIFDDQFSVERPDGSNFTLKIRSTKLEDSAMYFCASRSGGEETQYFGPGTRLLVL.